This T cell receptor beta chain was captured by sequencing in a study of T cell changes during pregnancy in multiple sclerosis. Produced via immunoSEQ multiplex PCR; TCRdb's table is partial and in-frame only. The table records around 42,000 clones, 75% to 95% of them present only once. CDR3 size: 13 residues. Trimming stripped 5 bases from V and 1 base from J, with 8 bases between. Germline lookup yields CDR1 SGHTA and CDR2 FQGNSA. The origin of this receptor is a female donor in good health, enrolled as a control in a pregnancy study. The source material was CD4+ T cells from peripheral blood mononuclear cells, sampled in the second trimester of pregnancy. This rearrangement joins TRBV7-2 to TRBJ2-5; the D is unclear. The CDR3 sequence is CASSPSVQETQYF. CDR3 DNA sequence: TGTGCCAGCAGCCCGAGTGTCCAAGAGACCCAGTACTTC.